Presented here are 24 T cell receptor beta chains from one specimen sequenced in a study of T cells in Graves' hyperthyroidism and ophthalmopathy (dated by TCRdb to about 2019). The library was generated by multiplex PCR. Sequenced using an Illumina HiSeq 2000. The TCR beta CDR3 regions were amplified from the RNA transcripts. The TCR CDR3 was subjected to a first round of RT-PCR using the HTBI primer set and the Qiagen OneStep RT-PCR kit. Clones were called with MiXCR by TCRdb after fastp trimmed the public reads at Q25, and only in-frame beta chains were retained. Duplicate CDR3 protein sequences are folded into a single record with the most common DNA and genes. The sample table records a few hundred thousand distinct CDR3 sequences; roughly 13% of these occur just once. 34% of the sample is held by the ten biggest clonotypes. Sequenced: blood. The receptors shown here come from a woman between 35 and 50 years old with Graves' ophthalmopathy.

This clonotype was picked up many times. The rearrangement joins TRBV6-1 to TRBJ1-5; no definite D call. Trimming left V 5 bases short and J 4 bases short, with 9 bases between. Germline loops: CDR1 MNHNS, CDR2 SASEGT. The CDR3 contains 13 residues. The CDR3 bases are TGTGCCAGCAGTTCTAGTACGAATCAGCCCCAGCATTTT. Protein: CASSSSTNQPQHF.

The chain links TRBV7-3 to TRBJ2-3; D call uncertain. V lost 6 bases and J lost 5, with 21 bases in between. Germline V gene lookup returns CDR1 SGHTA and CDR2 FQGTGA. The CDR3 length is 16 residues. DNA of the CDR3: TGTGCCAGCAGTTCGGTTGGCGGAAAAAAATTAGATACGCAGTATTTT. Translating it yields CASSSVGGKKLDTQYF.

This clonotype was recorded many times. The CDR3, as DNA: TGTGCCAGCAGTTTACGGAGGGGAAACACCATATATTTT. Its translation: CASSLRRGNTIYF. The J gene is TRBJ1-3, the V gene TRBV28; no reliable D call. The CDR3 contains 13 residues. Looked up from germline, CDR1 is MDHEN and CDR2 is SYDVKM. Trimming shortened V by 2 bases and J by 4 bases, and 6 bases separated the two germline ends.

This clonotype was seen a handful of times. V is TRBV2 and J is TRBJ2-5; D might be TRBD1 (6 bases). Looked up from germline, CDR1 is SNHLY and CDR2 is FYNNEI. V lost 0 bases and J lost 4, with 12 bases in between. The length of the CDR3 is 15 residues. As DNA, the CDR3 is TGTGCCAGCAGTGAAGCAGGGGCCAGGGGAGAGACCCAGTACTTC. Translation: CASSEAGARGETQYF.

This clonotype came up a few times. V and J are TRBV28 and TRBJ2-3; perhaps TRBD1 as D (5 bases). CDR1 and CDR2 from the germline V gene are MDHEN and SYDVKM. This CDR3 is built from 14 residues. The ends were cut back, 5 bases at V and 4 bases at J, with 13 bases in the middle. This CDR3 reads CASSPHQGSDTQYF. The CDR3 coding sequence is TGTGCCAGCAGTCCCCATCAGGGTTCAGATACGCAGTATTTT.

This clonotype has more than one count but fewer than ten. The genes are TRBV10-3 and TRBJ1-2; D might be TRBD1 (5 bases). CDR3 length: 13 residues. V was cut by 3 bases and J by 4 bases, with 9 bases left in between. The V gene's germline CDR1 is ENHRY and CDR2 SYGVKD. The CDR3 coding sequence is TGTGCCATCAGTGAATGGGGGACCTATGGCTACACCTTC. It translates to CAISEWGTYGYTF.

In this sample, this clonotype turned up many times. The chain couples TRBV28 to TRBJ1-1; D is unresolved. The CDR3 sequence is 13 residues long. V lost 7 bases and J 4 bases, leaving 13 bases between the germline ends. Germline V lookup: CDR1 MDHEN, CDR2 SYDVKM. The CDR3 loop is CASKRGGSTEAFF. CDR3 bases: TGTGCCAGCAAACGGGGAGGTAGCACTGAAGCTTTCTTT.

This clonotype was recorded at least ten times. The chain is built from TRBV19 and TRBJ2-5; D is undetermined. V was pared by 5 bases and J by 2 bases, with 9 bases between. The CDR3 spans 13 residues. Per germline, CDR1 LNHDA and CDR2 SQIVND (reference sequence). In DNA form, the CDR3 reads TGTGCCAGTAGTTGGTCAGTGCAAGAGACCCAGTACTTC. Amino acids: CASSWSVQETQYF.

The chain links TRBV29-1 to TRBJ1-1; D may be TRBD1 (6 bases). Between the trimmed V and J ends, which lost 7 bases and 0 bases, there was a span of 12 bases. The CDR3 contains 13 residues. Per germline, CDR1 SQVTM and CDR2 ANQGSEA. The CDR3 coding sequence is TGCAGCGGTCACAGGGCTTTGAACACTGAAGCTTTCTTT. It specifies CSGHRALNTEAFF.

This clonotype was observed a handful of times. The chain couples TRBV19 to TRBJ2-5; unclear D gene. The ends were cut back, 1 base at V and 4 bases at J, with 7 bases in the middle. Germline assignment: CDR1 LNHDA and CDR2 SQIVND (reference sequence). CDR3 length: 13 amino acids. CDR3 amino acids: CASSIVLRETQYF. CDR3 DNA: TGTGCCAGTAGTATAGTCCTTCGAGAGACCCAGTACTTC.

This clonotype was seen repeatedly, ten times or more. This chain joins TRBV10-2 and TRBJ2-7, with 9 bases aligning to TRBD1. The CDR3 length is 14 residues. The V gene end was trimmed by 8 bases and the J gene end by 0 bases; junction bases not matched to a gene: 5. Germline V lookup: CDR1 WSHSY, CDR2 SAAADI. CDR3 sequence: CASQGQGFSYEQYF. The CDR3 nucleotides are TGCGCCAGCCAAGGACAGGGGTTCTCCTACGAGCAGTACTTC.

At least ten counts were recorded for this clonotype. The V and J genes are TRBV28 and TRBJ2-3; 12 bases are a match to TRBD2. The germline V gene encodes CDR1 MDHEN and CDR2 SYDVKM. CDR3 size: 16 residues. V lost 4 bases to trimming and J lost 5 bases; unmatched junction nucleotides: 7. The CDR3 bases are TGTGCCAGCAGTTCCCCGGGACTAGCGGGCCAAGATACGCAGTATTTT. Translation gives CASSSPGLAGQDTQYF.

This clonotype was counted at least ten times. The V gene is TRBV12-3 or TRBV12-4, the J gene TRBJ2-5, with a tentative D call TRBD2 (6 bases). CDR3 size: 15 residues. Trimming took off 8 bases at V and 9 bases at J, with 25 bases between the two ends. The CDR3 sequence is CASSSPGTDSRAQYF. CDR3 in DNA: TGTGCCAGCTCCTCGCCCGGGACTGATTCTCGCGCCCAGTACTTC.

This clonotype occurred many times. The chain is built from TRBV2 and TRBJ2-3; TRBD2 matches 16 bases. The CDR3 is 15 amino acids. J was trimmed by 8 bases and V by 7 bases; bases with no gene match: 6. Germline-derived CDR1 and CDR2 are SNHLY and FYNNEI. The DNA of the CDR3 is TGTGCCAGCAAAAAAGGGACTAGCGGGGGGGGTACGCAGTATTTT. It translates to CASKKGTSGGGTQYF.

This clonotype was picked up many times. V and J are TRBV7-9 and TRBJ2-3; D may be TRBD2 (6 bases). The germline V gene encodes CDR1 SEHNR and CDR2 FQNEAQ (reference sequence). The CDR3 is 15 amino acids. V lost 4 bases, J lost 0 bases, and 11 bases lay in between. DNA of the CDR3: TGTGCCAGCAGCTCCGCTAGCGAAAGCACAGATACGCAGTATTTT. Its translation is CASSSASESTDTQYF.

The chain recombines TRBV5-1 with TRBJ2-7; 10 bases match TRBD1. The V segment lost 4 bases and the J segment 6 bases; nucleotides outside the gene matches: 7. The CDR3 covers 14 residues. The germline V gene has CDR1 SGHRS and CDR2 YFSETQ. CDR3 sequence (DNA): TGCGCCAGCAGCCTGTGGACAGGGGGTAGCGAGCAGTACTTC. This gives the protein CASSLWTGGSEQYF.

This clonotype qualifies as medium-sized. The chain is built from TRBV2 and TRBJ2-1, with 11 bases lining up with TRBD2. V was pared by 2 bases and J by 3 bases, with 6 bases of the junction left unmatched. The germline V gene has CDR1 SNHLY and CDR2 FYNNEI. This CDR3 is built from 17 residues. The CDR3 loop reads CASSETGTSGLYNEQFF. DNA of the CDR3: TGTGCCAGCAGTGAAACCGGGACTAGCGGCCTCTACAATGAGCAGTTCTTC.

This sequence joins TRBV19 and TRBJ2-1, with TRBD1 matching 8 bases. Germline V gene lookup returns CDR1 LNHDA and CDR2 SQIVND (reference sequence). The CDR3 length is 14 residues. The V segment lost 7 bases and the J segment 9 bases; nucleotides outside the gene matches: 11. CDR3 bases: TGTGCCAGTACAACGCAGGGGGCAGGGGGTGAGCAGTTCTTC. Residues: CASTTQGAGGEQFF. The complete variable domain, with remaining parts taken from reference TRBV19 and TRBJ2-1, reads DGGITQSPKYLFRKEGQNVTLSCEQNLNHDAMYWYRQDPGQGLRLIYYSQIVNDFQKGDIAEGYSVSREKKESFPLTVTSAQKNPTAFYLCASTTQGAGGEQFFGPGTRLTVL.

This clonotype was counted at least ten times. This sequence joins TRBV18 and TRBJ1-2; no firm D call. This CDR3 spans 14 amino acids. Germline V gives CDR1 KGHSH, CDR2 LQKENI. With 3 bases removed from V and 0 bases from J, the gap between germline ends came to 8 bases. The CDR3 nucleotides are TGTGCCAGCTCACCCTCCAGAGCTAACTATGGCTACACCTTC. It specifies CASSPSRANYGYTF. The full variable domain, with the rest looked up from reference TRBV18 and TRBJ1-2, is NAGVMQNPRHLVRRRGQEARLRCSPMKGHSHVYWYRQLPEEGLKFMVYLQKENIIDESGMPKERFSAEFPKEGPSILRIQQVVRGDSAAYFCASSPSRANYGYTFGSGTRLTVV.

This clonotype was seen ten or more times. The chain combines TRBV6-6 with TRBJ2-5; D is perhaps TRBD2 (6 bases). Germline V gene sequence: CDR1 MNHNY, CDR2 SVGAGI (reference sequence). This CDR3 is 14 amino acids long. With 0 bases removed from V and 5 bases from J, the gap between germline ends came to 10 bases. This chain's CDR3 is CASSYSRRAETQYF. The CDR3 region has the DNA TGTGCCAGCAGTTACTCTCGGAGGGCGGAGACCCAGTACTTC.

This clonotype has at least ten counts. The chain uses TRBV12-3 or TRBV12-4 and TRBJ1-1; 7 bases map to TRBD1. J gave up 3 bases and V 2 bases, and 12 bases lay outside the gene matches. The CDR3 is made up of 17 amino acids. DNA of the CDR3: TGTGCCAGCAGTTTAAGAGACAGGGTGAGGTCCGACACTGAAGCTTTCTTT. Residues: CASSLRDRVRSDTEAFF.

In this sample, this clonotype turned up many times. The chain combines TRBV29-1 with TRBJ1-1; 8 bases agree with TRBD1. Germline V gene sequence: CDR1 SQVTM, CDR2 ANQGSEA. The junction had 3 bases not matched to a gene; V was cut back by 4 bases and J by 5 bases. The CDR3 loop spans 12 amino acids. The chain's CDR3 is CSVGRGLTEAFF. CDR3 bases: TGCAGCGTTGGCAGGGGGCTTACTGAAGCTTTCTTT.

The chain combines TRBV25-1 with TRBJ1-4; possibly TRBD1 for D (5 bases). The V gene lost 0 bases and the J gene lost 4 bases, with 9 bases spanning the gap. CDR1 is MGHDK and CDR2 is SYGVNS in the germline V gene. The CDR3 has 15 amino acids. The CDR3 nucleotides are TGTGCCAGCAGTGAATATGGGGGTTATAATGAAAAACTGTTTTTT. It yields the protein CASSEYGGYNEKLFF.

This clonotype was seen ten or more times. The chain combines TRBV11-2 with TRBJ2-7; 11 nucleotides line up with TRBD1. The CDR3 consists of 18 residues. With V trimmed by 1 base and J by 2 bases, 10 bases remained unmatched. CDR1 and CDR2 from the germline V gene are SGHAT and FQNNGV. The CDR3 DNA reads as TGTGCCAGCAGCTTAGTCTCTTCGGTGGGACAGGGGGCCTACGAGCAGTACTTC. Translated: CASSLVSSVGQGAYEQYF.